Sequencing of this TCR beta chain was carried out in a study of T cells in Graves' hyperthyroidism and ophthalmopathy. Aged 18 to 65, the patients had hyperthyroidism that was newly diagnosed and had lasted under 2 months. Lactation, pregnancy, other autoimmune disease or uncontrolled infection excluded patients. This clonotype was seen a handful of times. No antigen is known for it. What was amplified from RNA transcripts were TCR beta CDR3 regions. The TCR CDR3 first-round RT-PCR relied on the HTBI primer set. TCRdb independently ran MiXCR on the multiplex PCR reads; one entry per CDR3 protein. This table has approximately 590,000 distinct CDR3 sequences, 15% to 19% appearing once. Broader study findings: Among thyroid clonotypes expanded above 0.001, most also appeared in blood.

CDR3 size: 15 residues. V trimming: 0 bases; J trimming: 5 bases; junction bases outside the gene matches: 6. From germline, CDR1 is LGHNA and CDR2 YSLEER. Sequenced material: blood. The rearrangement joins TRBV4-3 to TRBJ1-2; 7 bases line up with TRBD1. This clonotype was obtained from a woman younger than 45 with Graves' hyperthyroidism. CDR3 coding DNA: TGCGCCAGCAGCCAAGACGGGACAGTTCAGTATGGCTACACCTTC. Encoded protein: CASSQDGTVQYGYTF.